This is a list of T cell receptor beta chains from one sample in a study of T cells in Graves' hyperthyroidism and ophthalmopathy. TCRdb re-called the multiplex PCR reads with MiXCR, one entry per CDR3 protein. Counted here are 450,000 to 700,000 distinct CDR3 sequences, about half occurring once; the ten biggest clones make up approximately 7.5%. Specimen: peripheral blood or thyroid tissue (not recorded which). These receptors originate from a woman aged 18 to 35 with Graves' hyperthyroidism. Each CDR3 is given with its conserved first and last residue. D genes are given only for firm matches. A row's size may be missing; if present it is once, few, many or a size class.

DNA: TGTGCCAGCAGCTTAGTTTTCGGACACCGAGCTAACTATGGCTACACCTTC; CDR3: CASSLVFGHRANYGYTF; length: 17; size: many; V: TRBV7-9; D: .; J: TRBJ1-2
DNA: TGTGCCAGCAGCCCTACCGCGGCAGATACGCAGTATTTT; CDR3: CASSPTAADTQYF; length: 13; size: .; V: TRBV5-5; D: .; J: TRBJ2-3
DNA: TGCGCCAGCAGCCAGTCCGGGGCCGAGGGGCCTTACGAGCAGTACTTC; CDR3: CASSQSGAEGPYEQYF; length: 16; size: .; V: TRBV4-3; D: .; J: TRBJ2-7
DNA: TGTGCCAGCAGTTACCTCGGACTAGCGGGATCTCGAGAGACCCAGTACTTC; CDR3: CASSYLGLAGSRETQYF; length: 17; size: .; V: TRBV6-5; D: TRBD2; J: TRBJ2-5
DNA: TGTGCCACCAGCAGAGATGTGGGGAGGGGAGAGACCCAGTACTTC; CDR3: CATSRDVGRGETQYF; length: 15; size: many; V: TRBV15; D: TRBD2; J: TRBJ2-5
DNA: TGTGCCAGCAGTTTACAGGGGGGGCAAGAGACCCAGTACTTC; CDR3: CASSLQGGQETQYF; length: 14; size: .; V: TRBV12-3/TRBV12-4; D: .; J: TRBJ2-5
DNA: TGTGCCAGCAGTTTAGCCGCAAGATACGGAGAGACCCAGTACTTC; CDR3: CASSLAARYGETQYF; length: 15; size: many; V: TRBV12-3/TRBV12-4; D: .; J: TRBJ2-5
DNA: TGTGCCAGCAGCCAAGGGGCAGGATGGCCTGCTTACGAGCAGTACTTC; CDR3: CASSQGAGWPAYEQYF; length: 16; size: many; V: TRBV14; D: .; J: TRBJ2-7
DNA: TGTGCCAGCAGCTTGAGAGAGGGTACAGGTCTGAACACTGAAGCTTTCTTT; CDR3: CASSLREGTGLNTEAFF; length: 17; size: few; V: TRBV11-3; D: .; J: TRBJ1-1
DNA: TGTGCCACCGGACTAGCGGGAGGATATGAGCAGTTCTTC; CDR3: CATGLAGGYEQFF; length: 13; size: .; V: TRBV24-1; D: TRBD2; J: TRBJ2-1
DNA: TGTGCCAGTAGTACAGGCCGACACTCTGGGGCCAACGTCCTGACTTTC; CDR3: CASSTGRHSGANVLTF; length: 16; size: many; V: TRBV19; D: .; J: TRBJ2-6
DNA: TGTGCCAGCAGCTTAGCGGGACACCCGAACACCGGGGAGCTGTTTTTT; CDR3: CASSLAGHPNTGELFF; length: 16; size: many; V: TRBV7-7; D: .; J: TRBJ2-2
DNA: TGTGCCTGCAGCTCCAAGGATACCACCGGGGAGCTGTTTTTT; CDR3: CACSSKDTTGELFF; length: 14; size: .; V: TRBV7-9; D: .; J: TRBJ2-2
DNA: TGTGCCTGGAGCTGGGACAGGTCCTCACCCCTCCACTTT; CDR3: CAWSWDRSSPLHF; length: 13; size: many; V: TRBV30; D: TRBD1; J: TRBJ1-6
DNA: TGTGCCAGCAGCTGGGGGACTAGCGGCTACAATGAGCAGTTCTTC; CDR3: CASSWGTSGYNEQFF; length: 15; size: few; V: TRBV27; D: TRBD2; J: TRBJ2-1